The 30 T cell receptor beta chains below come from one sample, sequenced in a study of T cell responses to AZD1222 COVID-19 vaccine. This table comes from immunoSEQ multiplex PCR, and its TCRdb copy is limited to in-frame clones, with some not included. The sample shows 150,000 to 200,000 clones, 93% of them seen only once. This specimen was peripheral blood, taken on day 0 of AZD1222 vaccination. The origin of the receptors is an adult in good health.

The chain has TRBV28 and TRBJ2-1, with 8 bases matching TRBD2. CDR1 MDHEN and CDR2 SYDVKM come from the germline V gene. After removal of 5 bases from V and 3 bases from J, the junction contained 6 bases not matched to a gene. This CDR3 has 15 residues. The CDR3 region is CASSPSGGLYNEQFF. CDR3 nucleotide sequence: TGTGCCAGCAGTCCCTCGGGGGGGCTCTACAATGAGCAGTTCTTC.

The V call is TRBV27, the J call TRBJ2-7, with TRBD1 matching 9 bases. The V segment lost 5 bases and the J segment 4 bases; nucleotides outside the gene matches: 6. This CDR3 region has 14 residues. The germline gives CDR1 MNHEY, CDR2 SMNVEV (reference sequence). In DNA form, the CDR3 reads TGTGCCAGCAGTCCATCCGGGACAGGGTACGAGCAGTACTTC. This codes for CASSPSGTGYEQYF.

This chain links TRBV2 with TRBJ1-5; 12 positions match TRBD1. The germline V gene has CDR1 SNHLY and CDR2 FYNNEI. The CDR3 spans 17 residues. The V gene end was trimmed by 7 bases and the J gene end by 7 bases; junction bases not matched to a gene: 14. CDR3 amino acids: CASTGRGQGASQQPQHF. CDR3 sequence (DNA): TGTGCCAGCACTGGACGGGGACAGGGGGCATCGCAGCAGCCCCAGCATTTT.

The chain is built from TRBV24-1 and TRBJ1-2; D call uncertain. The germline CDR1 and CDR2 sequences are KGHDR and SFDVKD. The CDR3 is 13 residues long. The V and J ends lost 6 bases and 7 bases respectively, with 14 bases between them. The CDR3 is CATSKPDRRGYTF. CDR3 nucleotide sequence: TGTGCCACCAGTAAACCTGACCGTCGTGGCTACACCTTC.

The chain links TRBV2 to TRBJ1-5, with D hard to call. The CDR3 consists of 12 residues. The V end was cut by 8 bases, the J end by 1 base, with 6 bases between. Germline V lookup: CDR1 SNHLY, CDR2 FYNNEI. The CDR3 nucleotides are TGTGCCAGCGAAGGCAGCAATCAGCCCCAGCATTTT. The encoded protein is CASEGSNQPQHF.

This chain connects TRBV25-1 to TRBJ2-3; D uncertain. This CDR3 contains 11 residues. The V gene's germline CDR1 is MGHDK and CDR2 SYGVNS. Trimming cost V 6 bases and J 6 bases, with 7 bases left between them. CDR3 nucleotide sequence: TGTGCCAGCAGGGTTGGGGATACGCAGTATTTT. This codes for CASRVGDTQYF. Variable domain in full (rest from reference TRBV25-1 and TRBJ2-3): EADIYQTPRYLVIGTGKKITLECSQTMGHDKMYWYQQDPGMELHLIHYSYGVNSTEKGDLSSESTVSRIRTEHFPLTLESARPSHTSQYLCASRVGDTQYFGPGTRLTVL.

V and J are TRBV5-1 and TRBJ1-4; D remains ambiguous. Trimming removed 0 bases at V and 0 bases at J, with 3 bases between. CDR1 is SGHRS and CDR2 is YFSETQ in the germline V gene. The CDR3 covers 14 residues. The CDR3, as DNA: TGCGCCAGCAGCTTGGCAGCAACTAATGAAAAACTGTTTTTT. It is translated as CASSLAATNEKLFF.

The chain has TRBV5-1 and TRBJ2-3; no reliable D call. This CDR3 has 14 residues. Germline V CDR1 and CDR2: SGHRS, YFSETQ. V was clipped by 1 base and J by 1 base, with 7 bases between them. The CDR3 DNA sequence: TGCGCCAGCAGCTTGAACCCGGGCACAGATACGCAGTATTTT. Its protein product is CASSLNPGTDTQYF. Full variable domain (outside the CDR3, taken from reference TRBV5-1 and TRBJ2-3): KAGVTQTPRYLIKTRGQQVTLSCSPISGHRSVSWYQQTPGQGLQFLFEYFSETQRNKGNFPGRFSGRQFSNSRSEMNVSTLELGDSALYLCASSLNPGTDTQYFGPGTRLTVL.

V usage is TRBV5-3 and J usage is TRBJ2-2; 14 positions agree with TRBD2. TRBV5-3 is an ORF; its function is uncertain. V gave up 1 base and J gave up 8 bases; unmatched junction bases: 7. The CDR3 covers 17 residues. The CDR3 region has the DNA TGTGCCAGAAGCTTGCCCGGGACTAGCGGGGGCCCTGGGGAGCTGTTTTTT. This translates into CARSLPGTSGGPGELFF.

The CDR3 reads CASSSDSDTEAFF. CDR3 coding DNA: TGCGCCAGCAGCTCTGACAGCGACACTGAAGCTTTCTTT. This sequence joins TRBV5-1 and TRBJ1-1, with D perhaps matching TRBD1 (5 bases). Trimming removed 3 bases from V and 3 bases from J, with 9 bases in between. CDR3 length equals 13 residues. In germline, CDR1 is SGHRS, CDR2 YFSETQ. The variable domain in full, with the rest retrieved from reference TRBV5-1 and TRBJ1-1, is KAGVTQTPRYLIKTRGQQVTLSCSPISGHRSVSWYQQTPGQGLQFLFEYFSETQRNKGNFPGRFSGRQFSNSRSEMNVSTLELGDSALYLCASSSDSDTEAFFGQGTRLTVV.

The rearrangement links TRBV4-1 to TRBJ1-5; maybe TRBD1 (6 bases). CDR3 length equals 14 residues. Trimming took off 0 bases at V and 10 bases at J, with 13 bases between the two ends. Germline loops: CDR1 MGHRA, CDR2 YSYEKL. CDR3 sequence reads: CASSQDRGGSPQHF. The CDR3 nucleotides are TGCGCCAGCAGCCAAGACAGGGGAGGCTCACCCCAGCATTTT.

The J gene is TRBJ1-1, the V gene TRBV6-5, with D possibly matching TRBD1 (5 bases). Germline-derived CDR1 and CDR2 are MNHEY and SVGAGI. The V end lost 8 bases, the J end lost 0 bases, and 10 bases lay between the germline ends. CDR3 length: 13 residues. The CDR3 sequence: CASPSTVNTEAFF. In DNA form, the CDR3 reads TGTGCCAGCCCTTCGACAGTGAACACTGAAGCTTTCTTT.

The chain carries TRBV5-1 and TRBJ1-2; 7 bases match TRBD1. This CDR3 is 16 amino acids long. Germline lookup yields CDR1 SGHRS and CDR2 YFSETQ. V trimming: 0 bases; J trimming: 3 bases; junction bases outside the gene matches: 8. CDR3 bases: TGCGCCAGCAGCTTGGGGTATGGACAGGCCGACTATGGCTACACCTTC. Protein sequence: CASSLGYGQADYGYTF.

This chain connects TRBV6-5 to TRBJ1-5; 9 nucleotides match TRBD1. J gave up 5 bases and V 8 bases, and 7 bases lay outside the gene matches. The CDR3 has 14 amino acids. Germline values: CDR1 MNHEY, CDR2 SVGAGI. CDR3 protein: CASVDRGEDQPQHF. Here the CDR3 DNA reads TGTGCCAGCGTGGACAGGGGAGAAGATCAGCCCCAGCATTTT.

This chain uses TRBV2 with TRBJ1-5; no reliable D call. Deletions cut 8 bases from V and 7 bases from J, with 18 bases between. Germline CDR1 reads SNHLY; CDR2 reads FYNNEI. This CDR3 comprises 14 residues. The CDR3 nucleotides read TGTGCCAGCGCCGCCTCGGGATTAAGGCAGCCCCAGCATTTT. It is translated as CASAASGLRQPQHF.

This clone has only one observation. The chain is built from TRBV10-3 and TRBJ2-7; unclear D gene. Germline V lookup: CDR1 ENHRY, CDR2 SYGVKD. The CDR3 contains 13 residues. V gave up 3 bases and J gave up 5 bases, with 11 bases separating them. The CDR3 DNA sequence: TGTGCCATCAGTGACGACCGACCTGACGAGCAGTACTTC. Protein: CAISDDRPDEQYF.

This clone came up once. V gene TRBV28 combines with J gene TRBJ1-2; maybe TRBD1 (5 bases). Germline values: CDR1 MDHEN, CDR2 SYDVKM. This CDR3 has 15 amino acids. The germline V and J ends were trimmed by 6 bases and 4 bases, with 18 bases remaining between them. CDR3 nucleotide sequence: TGTGCCAGCAGACCTCGACAGACCTTCTTCTATGGCTACACCTTC. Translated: CASRPRQTFFYGYTF.

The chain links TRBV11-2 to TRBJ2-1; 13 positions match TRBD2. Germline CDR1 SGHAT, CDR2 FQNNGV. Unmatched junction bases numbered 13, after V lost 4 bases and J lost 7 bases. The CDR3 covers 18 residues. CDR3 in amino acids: CASSSRLAGGTPPNEQFF. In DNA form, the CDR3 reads TGTGCCAGCAGCTCCCGACTAGCGGGGGGCACCCCTCCAAATGAGCAGTTCTTC. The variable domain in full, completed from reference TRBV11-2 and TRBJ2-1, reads EAGVAQSPRYKIIEKRQSVAFWCNPISGHATLYWYQQILGQGPKLLIQFQNNGVVDDSQLPKDRFSAERLKGVDSTLKIQPAKLEDSAVYLCASSSRLAGGTPPNEQFFGPGTRLTVL.

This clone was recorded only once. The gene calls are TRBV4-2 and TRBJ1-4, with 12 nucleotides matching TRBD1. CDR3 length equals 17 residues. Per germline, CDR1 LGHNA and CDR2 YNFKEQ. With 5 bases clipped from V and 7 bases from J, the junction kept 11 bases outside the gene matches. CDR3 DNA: TGTGCCAGCAGCGTGGGACAGGGGGCAGGAGTTGGTGAAAAACTGTTTTTT. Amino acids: CASSVGQGAGVGEKLFF.

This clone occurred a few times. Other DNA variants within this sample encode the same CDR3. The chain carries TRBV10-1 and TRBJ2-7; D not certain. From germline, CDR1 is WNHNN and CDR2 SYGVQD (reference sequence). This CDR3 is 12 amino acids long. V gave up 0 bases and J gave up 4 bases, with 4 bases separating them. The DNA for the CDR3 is TGCGCCAGCAGTGAGTCGGGGTACGAGCAGTACTTC. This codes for CASSESGYEQYF.

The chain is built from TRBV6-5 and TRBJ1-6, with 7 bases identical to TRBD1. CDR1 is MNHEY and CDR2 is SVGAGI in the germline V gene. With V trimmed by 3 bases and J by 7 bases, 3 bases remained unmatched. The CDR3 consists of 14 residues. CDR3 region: CASSYAGQNSPLHF. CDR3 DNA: TGTGCCAGCAGTTATGCGGGACAGAATTCACCCCTCCACTTT.

The CDR3 DNA sequence: TGTGCCAGTAAGGACACCAATCAGCCCCAGCATTTT. The encoded protein is CASKDTNQPQHF. V usage is TRBV19 and J usage is TRBJ1-5, with D possibly matching TRBD1 (5 bases). CDR1 and CDR2 from the germline V gene are LNHDA and SQIVND (reference sequence). With 7 bases removed from V and 3 bases from J, the gap between germline ends came to 7 bases. The CDR3 totals 12 residues.

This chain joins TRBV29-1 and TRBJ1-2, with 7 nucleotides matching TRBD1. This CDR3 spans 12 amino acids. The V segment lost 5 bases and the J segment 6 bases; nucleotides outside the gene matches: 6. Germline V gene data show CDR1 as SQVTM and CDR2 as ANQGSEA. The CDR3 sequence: CSVQTGSNGYTF. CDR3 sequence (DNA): TGCAGCGTTCAGACAGGGTCAAATGGCTACACCTTC.

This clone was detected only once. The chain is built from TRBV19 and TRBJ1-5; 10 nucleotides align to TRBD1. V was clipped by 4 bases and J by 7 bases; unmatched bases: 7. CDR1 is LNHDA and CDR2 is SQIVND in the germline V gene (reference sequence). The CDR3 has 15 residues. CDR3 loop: CASSTQGQGIQPQHF. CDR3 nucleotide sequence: TGTGCCAGTAGTACCCAGGGACAGGGGATACAGCCCCAGCATTTT. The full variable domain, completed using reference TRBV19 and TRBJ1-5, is DGGITQSPKYLFRKEGQNVTLSCEQNLNHDAMYWYRQDPGQGLRLIYYSQIVNDFQKGDIAEGYSVSREKKESFPLTVTSAQKNPTAFYLCASSTQGQGIQPQHFGDGTRLSIL.

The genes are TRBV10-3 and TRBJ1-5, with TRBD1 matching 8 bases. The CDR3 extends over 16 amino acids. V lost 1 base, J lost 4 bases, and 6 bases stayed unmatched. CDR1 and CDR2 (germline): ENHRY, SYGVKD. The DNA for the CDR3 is TGTGCCATCAGTGAGTTTATCCAGGGGGCAAATCAGCCCCAGCATTTT. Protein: CAISEFIQGANQPQHF.

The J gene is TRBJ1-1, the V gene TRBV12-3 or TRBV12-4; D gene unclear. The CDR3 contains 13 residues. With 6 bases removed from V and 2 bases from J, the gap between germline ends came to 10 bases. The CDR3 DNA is TGTGCCAGCAGGAGATCCAGCAACACTGAAGCTTTCTTT. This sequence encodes CASRRSSNTEAFF.

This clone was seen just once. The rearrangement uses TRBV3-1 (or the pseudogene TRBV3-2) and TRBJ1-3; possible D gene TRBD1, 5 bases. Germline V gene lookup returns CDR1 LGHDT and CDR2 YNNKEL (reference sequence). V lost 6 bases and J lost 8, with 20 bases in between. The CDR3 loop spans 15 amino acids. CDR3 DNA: TGTGCCAGCAGGTTATCCGGGGACGCGCAAGACACCATATATTTT. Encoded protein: CASRLSGDAQDTIYF.

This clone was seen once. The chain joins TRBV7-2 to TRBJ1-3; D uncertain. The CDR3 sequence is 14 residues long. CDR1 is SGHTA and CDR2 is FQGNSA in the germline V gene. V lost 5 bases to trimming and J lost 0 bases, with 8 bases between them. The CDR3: CASSRRDSGNTIYF. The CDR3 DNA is TGTGCCAGCAGCCGCCGGGACTCTGGAAACACCATATATTTT.

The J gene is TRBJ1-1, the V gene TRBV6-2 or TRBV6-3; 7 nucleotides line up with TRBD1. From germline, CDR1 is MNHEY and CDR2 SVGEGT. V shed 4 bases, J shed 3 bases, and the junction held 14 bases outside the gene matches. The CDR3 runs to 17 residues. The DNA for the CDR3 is TGTGCCAGCAGTTCCCCGACAGGGCCGGGGGCGGACACTGAAGCTTTCTTT. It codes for CASSSPTGPGADTEAFF.

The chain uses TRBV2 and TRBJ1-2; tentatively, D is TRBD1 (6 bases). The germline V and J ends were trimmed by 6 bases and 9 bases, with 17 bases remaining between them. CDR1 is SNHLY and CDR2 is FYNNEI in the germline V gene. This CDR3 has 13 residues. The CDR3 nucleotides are TGTGCCAGCAGGGTGACAGGCCTATGGAGCTACACCTTC. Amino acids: CASRVTGLWSYTF.